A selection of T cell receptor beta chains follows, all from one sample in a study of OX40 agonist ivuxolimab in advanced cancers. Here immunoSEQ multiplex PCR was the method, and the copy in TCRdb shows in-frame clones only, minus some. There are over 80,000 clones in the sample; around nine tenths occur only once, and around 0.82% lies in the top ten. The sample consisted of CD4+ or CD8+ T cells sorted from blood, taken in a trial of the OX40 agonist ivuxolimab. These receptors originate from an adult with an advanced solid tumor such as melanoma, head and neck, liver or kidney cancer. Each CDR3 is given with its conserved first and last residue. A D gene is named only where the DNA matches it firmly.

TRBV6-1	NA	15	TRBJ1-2	TGTGCCAGCAGTGTTCTTCCCGTAGGGGGGGGTGGCTACACCTTC	CASSVLPVGGGGYTF
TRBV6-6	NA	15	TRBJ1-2	TGTGCCAGCACTTACGGACAGTTTGCCCTGTATGGCTACACCTTC	CASTYGQFALYGYTF
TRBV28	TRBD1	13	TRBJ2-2	TGTGCCAGCAGAAGGACAGGGACCGGGGAGCTGTTTTTT	CASRRTGTGELFF
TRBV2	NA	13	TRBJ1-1	TGTGCCAGCAGTGAAGACAGGAACACTGAAGCTTTCTTT	CASSEDRNTEAFF
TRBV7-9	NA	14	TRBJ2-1	TGTGCCAGCAGTTTTAGAAGCTCCTACAATGAGCAGTTCTTC	CASSFRSSYNEQFF
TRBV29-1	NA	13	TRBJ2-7	TGCAGCGCCCGACTCTTTGAGAAGACCGAGCAGTACTTC	CSARLFEKTEQYF
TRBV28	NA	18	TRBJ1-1	TGTGCCAGCAGTTCTCCGAGTTTTTCACGGTACATGAACACTGAAGCTTTCTTT	CASSSPSFSRYMNTEAFF
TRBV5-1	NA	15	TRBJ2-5	TGCGCCAGCAGCTTGGTTGCGGGCGGCCAAGAGACCCAGTACTTC	CASSLVAGGQETQYF
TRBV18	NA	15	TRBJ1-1	TGTGCCAGCTCACCAACAGGGTTCATGAACACTGAAGCTTTCTTT	CASSPTGFMNTEAFF
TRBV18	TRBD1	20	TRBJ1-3	TGTGCCAGCTCACCTAGGGACAGCGCGATTCAGCGATACTCTGGAAACACCATATATTTT	CASSPRDSAIQRYSGNTIYF
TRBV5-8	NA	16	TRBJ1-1	TGTGCCAGCAGCTTCGTTCCTGGTGGCGGGAGGACTGAAGCTTTCTTT	CASSFVPGGGRTEAFF
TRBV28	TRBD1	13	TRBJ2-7	TGTGCCAGCAGTCCCGGGACAGGGAACGAGCAGTACTTC	CASSPGTGNEQYF
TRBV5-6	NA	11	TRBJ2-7	TGTGCCAGCACCTCGAACTACGAGCAGTACTTC	CASTSNYEQYF
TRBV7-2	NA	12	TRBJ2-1	TGTGCCAGCAGCTTATTGGGAGATGAGCAGTTCTTC	CASSLLGDEQFF
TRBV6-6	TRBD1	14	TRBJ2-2	TGTGCCAGCAGGTCAGGGGGCTACACCGGGGAGCTGTTTTTT	CASRSGGYTGELFF
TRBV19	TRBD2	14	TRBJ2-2	TGTGCTGTCGGGACTAGCGTTAACACCGGGGAGCTGTTTTTT	CAVGTSVNTGELFF
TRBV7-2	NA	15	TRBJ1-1	TGTGCCAGCAGCTTAGGGGTAGGGCGAGGCACTGAAGCTTTCTTT	CASSLGVGRGTEAFF
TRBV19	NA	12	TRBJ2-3	TGTGCCAGTAAGGGGGGGATAAATACGCAGTATTTT	CASKGGINTQYF
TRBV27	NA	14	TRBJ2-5	TGTGCCAGCAGCCAAGGGGCGCTGACGGGGACCCAGTACTTC	CASSQGALTGTQYF
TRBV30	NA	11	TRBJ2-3	TGTGCCTGGTCAGAGGCAGATACGCAGTATTTT	CAWSEADTQYF
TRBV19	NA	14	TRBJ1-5	TGTGCCAGTAGTATAATCCTCGTCGGTCAGCCCCAGCATTTT	CASSIILVGQPQHF
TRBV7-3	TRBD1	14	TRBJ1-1	TGTGCCAGCAGCTTAGGGTTGGGACAGGGAGAAGCTTTCTTT	CASSLGLGQGEAFF
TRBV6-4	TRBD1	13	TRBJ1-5	TGTGCCAGCAGTGTAGACAGGGATCAGCCCCAGCATTTT	CASSVDRDQPQHF